This T cell receptor beta chain was identified during a study of blood T cell repertoires in COVID-19. Across the study: The samples span acute and convalescent COVID-19 from the United States, Italy and Spain. T cells, B-cell-depleted T cells, or PBMCs supplied cDNA or gDNA.

Patients in Seattle were enrolled during active infection, then followed longitudinally. The CDR3 has 13 residues. J gave up 4 bases and V 6 bases, and 2 bases lay outside the gene matches. CDR1 is MNHEY, CDR2 SVGEGT, per germline. As processed by the authors: Reference gene primer amplification gave nucleated cell count estimates. TCRdb's table, derived via immunoSEQ multiplex PCR, lists solely in-frame clones and lacks some. The V and J calls and the clone size are those of that table, but D and trimming were determined from the DNA. In the table there are 250,000 or so clones, nearly 90% of which are singletons.

This receptor was obtained from a woman aged 55-70 years with COVID-19, enrolled during active disease. The sample was peripheral blood. The chain has TRBV6-2 or TRBV6-3 and TRBJ1-5; TRBD1 aligns across 8 bases. CDR3 DNA: TGTGCCAGCAGCCGACAGGGGAATCAGCCCCAGCATTTT. Translated, it gives CASSRQGNQPQHF.